The clone carrying this T cell receptor (beta chain) showed up many times. Antigen unknown. This entry is derived from a study of quantifying T cell responses using KT2 cells. Study as a whole: Reverse transcription used primers in the TCR alpha and beta constant regions.

The sample is PBMC spiked with counted cells of clone KT2. Different KT2-to-PBMC ratios were created with a constant PBMC count. General study points: The number of KT2 alpha and beta sequences was a linear function of input KT2 cells.

Trimming left V 4 bases short and J 5 bases short, with 11 bases between. Germline values: CDR1 SQVTM, CDR2 ANQGSEA. This CDR3 comprises 12 residues. An oligo carrying a UMI was ligated to the cDNA 3' end. The first PCR ran three to four cycles with an equimolar RC1.1 and RC1.2 beta primer mix. From the UMI-ligation and nested PCR reads, TCRdb called clonotypes with MiXCR, one entry per CDR3 protein. The repertoire has 25,000 to 35,000 distinct CDR3 sequences, 10% of them found once; the top ten carry roughly 9.7%. Sequenced: PBMCs spiked with cells of the T cell clone KT2. The clonotype originates from a human donor. The chain carries TRBV29-1 and TRBJ1-1; D uncertain. CDR3 DNA sequence: TGCAGCGTTGCAAGGGAGAGGACTGAAGCTTTCTTT. It codes for CSVARERTEAFF.